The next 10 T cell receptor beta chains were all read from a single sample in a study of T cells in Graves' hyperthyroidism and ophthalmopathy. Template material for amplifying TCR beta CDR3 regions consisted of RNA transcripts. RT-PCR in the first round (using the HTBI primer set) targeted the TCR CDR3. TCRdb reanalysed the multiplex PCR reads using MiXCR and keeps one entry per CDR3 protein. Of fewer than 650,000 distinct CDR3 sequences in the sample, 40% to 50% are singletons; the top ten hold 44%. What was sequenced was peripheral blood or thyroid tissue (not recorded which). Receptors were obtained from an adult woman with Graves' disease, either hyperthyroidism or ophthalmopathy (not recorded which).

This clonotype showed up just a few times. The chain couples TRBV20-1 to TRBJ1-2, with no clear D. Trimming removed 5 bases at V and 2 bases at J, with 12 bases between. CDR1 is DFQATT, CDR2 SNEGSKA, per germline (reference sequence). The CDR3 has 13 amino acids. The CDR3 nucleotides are TGCAGTGCTGCTAGCGGGTCGAACTATGGCTACACCTTC. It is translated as CSAASGSNYGYTF.

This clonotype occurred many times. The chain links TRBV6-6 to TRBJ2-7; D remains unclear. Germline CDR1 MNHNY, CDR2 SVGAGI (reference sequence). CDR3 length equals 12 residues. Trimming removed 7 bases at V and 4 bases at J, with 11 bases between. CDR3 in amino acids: CASKGTLYEQYF. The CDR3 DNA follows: TGTGCCAGCAAGGGCACCTTATACGAGCAGTACTTC.

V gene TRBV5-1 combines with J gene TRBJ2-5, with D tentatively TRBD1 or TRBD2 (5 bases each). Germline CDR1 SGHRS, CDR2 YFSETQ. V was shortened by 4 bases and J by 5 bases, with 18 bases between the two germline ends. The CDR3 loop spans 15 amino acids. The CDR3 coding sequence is TGCGCCAGCAGCCCGGATGGGGGAATAGGGGAGACCCAGTACTTC. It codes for CASSPDGGIGETQYF.

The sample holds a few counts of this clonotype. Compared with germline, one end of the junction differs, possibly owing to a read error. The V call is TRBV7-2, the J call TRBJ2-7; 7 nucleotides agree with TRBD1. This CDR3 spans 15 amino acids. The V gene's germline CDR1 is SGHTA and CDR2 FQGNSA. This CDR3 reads CASSLAGTAFYEQYF. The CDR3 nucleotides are TGTGCCAGCAGTTTAGCCGGGACAGCTTTCTACGAGCAGTACTTC.

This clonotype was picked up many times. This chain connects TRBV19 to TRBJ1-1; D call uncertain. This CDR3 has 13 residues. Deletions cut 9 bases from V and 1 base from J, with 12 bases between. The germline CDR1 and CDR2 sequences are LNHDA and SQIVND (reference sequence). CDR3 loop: CASSIGRNTEAFF. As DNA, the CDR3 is TGTGCCAGCAGCATTGGACGGAACACTGAAGCTTTCTTT.

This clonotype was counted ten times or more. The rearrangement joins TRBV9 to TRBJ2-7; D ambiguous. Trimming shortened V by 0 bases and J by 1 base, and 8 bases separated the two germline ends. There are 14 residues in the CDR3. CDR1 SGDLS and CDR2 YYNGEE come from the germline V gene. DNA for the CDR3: TGTGCCAGCAGCGTAGATCAGATTTCCTACGAGCAGTACTTC. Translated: CASSVDQISYEQYF.

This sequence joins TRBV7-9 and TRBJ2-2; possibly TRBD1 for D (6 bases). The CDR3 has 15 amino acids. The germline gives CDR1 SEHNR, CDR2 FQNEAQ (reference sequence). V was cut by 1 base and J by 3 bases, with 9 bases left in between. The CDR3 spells CASSLGDTHTGELFF. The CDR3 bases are TGTGCCAGCAGCTTAGGGGACACCCACACCGGGGAGCTGTTTTTT.

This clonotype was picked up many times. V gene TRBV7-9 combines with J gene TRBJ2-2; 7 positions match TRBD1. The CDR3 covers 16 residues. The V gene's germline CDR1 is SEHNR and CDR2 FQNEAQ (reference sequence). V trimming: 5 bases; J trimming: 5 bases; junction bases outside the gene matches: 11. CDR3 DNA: TGTGCCAGCAGCCACGCGAACAGGGGCGTGACCGGGGAGCTGTTTTTT. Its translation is CASSHANRGVTGELFF.

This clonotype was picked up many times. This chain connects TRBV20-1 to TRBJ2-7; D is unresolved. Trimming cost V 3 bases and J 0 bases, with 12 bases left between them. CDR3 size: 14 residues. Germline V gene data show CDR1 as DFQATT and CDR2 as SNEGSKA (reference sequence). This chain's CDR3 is CSASRNAASYEQYF. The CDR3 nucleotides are TGCAGTGCTAGCAGGAATGCCGCCTCCTACGAGCAGTACTTC.

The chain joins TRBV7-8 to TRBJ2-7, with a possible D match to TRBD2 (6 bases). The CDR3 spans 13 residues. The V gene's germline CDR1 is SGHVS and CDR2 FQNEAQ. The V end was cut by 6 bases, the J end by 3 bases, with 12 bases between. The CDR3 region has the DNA TGTGCCAGCAGAGGGGACTCCCTCTACGAGCAGTACTTC. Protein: CASRGDSLYEQYF.